This is a list of T cell receptor beta chains from one sample in a study of cytomegalovirus exposure and HLA in healthy donors. Assay used: immunoSEQ multiplex PCR; TCRdb lists only in-frame clones, some missing. Of about 120,000 clones in the sample, 79% were seen once. Sequencing used PBMCs. The source is a man aged 25-40 years in good health and CMV-seropositive. The CDR3 runs from the conserved cysteine through the conserved F or W. Each record gives: D gene, CDR3 length, J gene, clone size, V gene, CDR3 protein, CDR3 DNA. D genes are given only for firm matches. Clone size is not always given. Where it is, it says once, few, many or a class for expanded clones.

-,14,TRBJ2-7,-,TRBV28,CASSETWGAYEQYF,TGTGCCAGCAGTGAGACGTGGGGGGCCTACGAGCAGTACTTC
TRBD1,15,TRBJ1-4,-,TRBV19,CASSSGRGRLEKLFF,TGTGCCAGTAGTTCGGGCAGGGGGCGTCTTGAAAAACTGTTTTTT
TRBD1,17,TRBJ1-4,-,TRBV4-3,CASSQPGQGMANEKLFF,TGCGCCAGCAGCCAACCGGGACAGGGGATGGCTAATGAAAAACTGTTTTTT
-,14,TRBJ2-7,-,TRBV7-2,CASSSGPGSYEQYF,TGTGCCAGCAGCTCCGGACCAGGGTCCTACGAGCAGTACTTC
-,12,TRBJ2-4,-,TRBV2,CASTKENTVPYF,TGTGCCAGCACCAAAGAAAATACAGTCCCGTACTTC
-,16,TRBJ1-1,-,TRBV19,CASSISPTGIRTEAFF,TGTGCCAGTAGTATAAGCCCCACAGGGATTCGCACTGAAGCTTTCTTT
-,15,TRBJ1-5,-,TRBV6-1,CASSEARGPNQPQHF,TGTGCCAGCAGTGAAGCGCGGGGGCCCAATCAGCCCCAGCATTTT
TRBD2,14,TRBJ2-3,-,TRBV29-1,CSVPRGGFSDTQYF,TGCAGCGTTCCTCGGGGGGGTTTTTCAGATACGCAGTATTTT
TRBD2,15,TRBJ2-1,few,TRBV7-6,CASSLTSVLYNEQFF,TGTGCCAGCAGCTTAACTAGCGTGCTCTACAATGAGCAGTTCTTC
TRBD2,17,TRBJ2-5,few,TRBV7-9,CASSVNLWLAGRETQYF,TGTGCCAGCAGCGTAAACCTTTGGCTAGCGGGACGAGAGACCCAGTACTTC
-,16,TRBJ1-1,once,TRBV5-4,CASSLDPQDGGKEAFF,TGTGCCAGCAGCTTGGATCCACAGGACGGGGGGAAGGAAGCTTTCTTT
TRBD2,17,TRBJ2-5,-,TRBV4-1,CASRRLAGGTRQETQYF,TGCGCCAGCAGAAGACTAGCGGGGGGTACCAGACAAGAGACCCAGTACTTC
-,14,TRBJ2-2,-,TRBV7-3,CASSPTTNTGELFF,TGTGCCAGCAGCCCCACAACGAACACCGGGGAGCTGTTTTTT
TRBD2,17,TRBJ2-2,-,TRBV27,CASSLRLAGGNTGELFF,TGTGCCAGCAGTTTACGACTAGCGGGGGGCAACACCGGGGAGCTGTTTTTT
TRBD1,15,TRBJ2-1,-,TRBV19,CASSTGQGPFDEQFF,TGTGCCAGTAGTACCGGACAGGGGCCGTTTGATGAGCAGTTCTTC
-,15,TRBJ2-5,-,TRBV7-7,CASSLARTKAETQYF,TGTGCTAGCAGCTTGGCCAGAACCAAAGCGGAGACCCAGTACTTC
TRBD1,13,TRBJ2-7,-,TRBV18,CASSLQGMGEQYF,TGTGCCAGCTCACTACAGGGGATGGGTGAGCAGTACTTC
-,14,TRBJ2-7,-,TRBV4-3,CASSQDLDNYEQYF,TGCGCCAGCAGCCAAGATTTGGACAACTACGAGCAGTACTTC
-,14,TRBJ1-3,-,TRBV5-8,CASSLDARGNTIYF,TGTGCCAGCAGCTTGGATGCGCGCGGAAACACCATATATTTT
TRBD1,14,TRBJ2-5,-,TRBV7-9,CASSQGQYQETQYF,TGTGCCAGCAGCCAGGGACAGTACCAAGAGACCCAGTACTTC
-,15,TRBJ2-1,-,TRBV4-1,CASSQLHSSPNEQFF,TGCGCCAGCAGCCAATTGCACTCGTCGCCCAATGAGCAGTTCTTC
-,15,TRBJ1-2,-,TRBV10-3,CAISEIYWGGRGYTF,TGTGCCATCAGTGAAATATATTGGGGGGGGAGAGGCTACACCTTC
-,16,TRBJ1-5,-,TRBV19,CASNPRRGLLDQPQHF,TGTGCCAGTAATCCCCGGAGAGGATTGCTAGATCAGCCCCAGCATTTT
TRBD2,15,TRBJ2-1,-,TRBV4-2,CASSQEAGGPNEQFF,TGTGCCAGCAGCCAAGAGGCGGGGGGGCCCAATGAGCAGTTCTTC
-,16,TRBJ2-7,few,TRBV2,CASSEASESLYYEQYF,TGTGCCAGCAGTGAGGCTAGCGAGTCTCTATACTACGAGCAGTACTTC
-,17,TRBJ1-2,-,TRBV27,CASSFWPGTKTNYGYTF,TGCGCCAGCAGTTTTTGGCCAGGTACAAAAACTAACTATGGCTACACCTTC
-,13,TRBJ2-6,-,TRBV30,CALQVGGANVLTF,TGTGCCTTACAGGTGGGTGGGGCCAACGTCCTGACTTTC
-,13,TRBJ2-7,-,TRBV4-3,CASSQDHNYEQYF,TGCGCCAGCAGCCAAGACCACAACTACGAGCAGTACTTC
TRBD2,16,TRBJ2-1,once,TRBV30,CAWSGGAGEGYNEQFF,TGTGCCTGGAGTGGTGGAGCGGGAGAGGGGTACAATGAGCAGTTCTTC
-,16,TRBJ1-4,-,TRBV6-5,CASSYTGIIPNEKLFF,TGTGCCAGCAGTTACACAGGGATTATACCTAATGAAAAACTGTTTTTT